The rows below give T cell receptor beta chains drawn from one sample of a study of blood T cell repertoires in COVID-19. Data came from immunoSEQ multiplex PCR; TCRdb stores just in-frame clones and leaves some out. The repertoire consists of more than 300,000 clones, with about 82% occurring once and the leading ten covering under 2%. Input material: peripheral blood. These receptors all come from a woman aged 50 to 60 with acute or convalescent COVID-19. Each CDR3 is given with its conserved first and last residue. The D gene is left open where the match is weak. Some rows have no size entry. The others give once, few or many, or a class for an expanded clone.

TRBD1,TRBV28,TRBJ2-3,.,TGTGCCAGCAGACCGACAGGGGAGACGCAGTATTTT,CASRPTGETQYF
.,TRBV5-1,TRBJ2-7,.,TGCGCCAGCAGCGACGGGGGTCTACGGGAGCAGTACTTC,CASSDGGLREQYF
.,TRBV4-1,TRBJ1-2,.,TGCGCCAGCAGCCATCAGCCAACAGGATTCTCTAACTATGGCTACACCTTC,CASSHQPTGFSNYGYTF
.,TRBV6-5,TRBJ2-7,.,TGTGCCAGCAGCGCCTTACAGGGTATTTCGTACGAGCAGTACTTC,CASSALQGISYEQYF
.,TRBV2,TRBJ2-7,.,TGTGCCAGCACGGACGAGCAGTACTTC,CASTDEQYF
TRBD2,TRBV18,TRBJ2-1,.,TGTGCCAGCTCACCATTGGGACTAGCGGGAGCTCTCTACAATGAGCAGTTCTTC,CASSPLGLAGALYNEQFF
TRBD2,TRBV9,TRBJ2-2,few,TGTGCCAGCAGCTTCGGGACTAGCGGGATGACCGGGGAGCTGTTTTTT,CASSFGTSGMTGELFF
.,TRBV28,TRBJ1-6,.,TGTGCCAGCAGCCCCCCTAGGTCCTATAATTCACCCCTCCACTTT,CASSPPRSYNSPLHF
.,TRBV15,TRBJ1-5,.,TGTGCCACCAGCAGGAGGGATCAGCCCCAGCATTTT,CATSRRDQPQHF
.,TRBV2,TRBJ1-2,.,TGTGCCAGCAGTGGACTTTTTTATGGCTACACCTTC,CASSGLFYGYTF
.,TRBV7-8,TRBJ2-3,.,TGTGCCAGCAGCTTGCTTGTACCTCTAGCGCGGTTAGATACGCAGTATTTT,CASSLLVPLARLDTQYF
.,TRBV18,TRBJ2-1,.,TGTGCCAGCTCACCACGGGACAAGTACTACAATGAGCAGTTCTTC,CASSPRDKYYNEQFF
.,TRBV10-3,TRBJ1-2,.,TGTGCCATCCTGGGGAGCAACTATGGCTACACCTTC,CAILGSNYGYTF
TRBD1,TRBV9,TRBJ2-7,.,TGTGCCAGCAGCGTAGGGGACAGGGGCAGAGAGCAGTACTTC,CASSVGDRGREQYF
TRBD1,TRBV7-8,TRBJ2-2,.,TGTGCCAGCAGCGTGCCAGACGGACAGGCGTATTCCGGGGAGCTGTTTTTT,CASSVPDGQAYSGELFF
TRBD1,TRBV29-1,TRBJ2-7,.,TGCAGCGTTCTCCGGGACAGGGGGGACGAGCAGTACTTC,CSVLRDRGDEQYF
.,TRBV7-2,TRBJ2-7,.,TGTGCCAGCAGCCATTACGGGACACCCTCCTACGAGCAGTACTTC,CASSHYGTPSYEQYF
TRBD2,TRBV5-6,TRBJ2-5,.,TGTGCCAGCAGCTTGACCGATAGCGGGAGTCAAGAGACCCAGTACTTC,CASSLTDSGSQETQYF
TRBD2,TRBV4-1,TRBJ2-5,.,TGCGCCAGCAGCCAAGATCGGGGGGGGACGTACCAAGAGACCCAGTACTTC,CASSQDRGGTYQETQYF
.,TRBV2,TRBJ1-5,.,TGTGCCAGCAGTGAATCTTTTGGCAGGGAATTGAATCAGCCCCAGCATTTT,CASSESFGRELNQPQHF
.,TRBV6-4,TRBJ2-2,.,TGTGCCAGCAAGAAAGGGGTGCGGGAGCTGTTTTTT,CASKKGVRELFF
TRBD1,TRBV6-2/TRBV6-3,TRBJ2-7,few,TGTGCCAGCAGTTACACTACCCTGGACAGGAGATCCTACGAGCAGTACTTC,CASSYTTLDRRSYEQYF
.,TRBV6-1,TRBJ2-2,.,TGTGCCAGCAGTGCCGTATATGGCCCAAACACCGGGGAGCTGTTTTTT,CASSAVYGPNTGELFF
TRBD1,TRBV18,TRBJ2-4,.,TGTGCCAGCACCGGGACAGACAAAAACATTCAGTACTTC,CASTGTDKNIQYF
.,TRBV28,TRBJ1-1,.,TGTGCCAGCATGAGGGGGGGCGCAGGAGACACTGAAGCTTTCTTT,CASMRGGAGDTEAFF
TRBD1,TRBV10-3,TRBJ2-7,.,TGTGCCATCAGTGGCCTTTTGGGGACAGAATACGAGCAGTACTTC,CAISGLLGTEYEQYF
.,TRBV7-2,TRBJ1-5,.,TGTGCCAGCAGCACCCTACTGGGCAATCAGCCCCAGCATTTT,CASSTLLGNQPQHF
TRBD2,TRBV4-1,TRBJ2-1,.,TGCGCCAGCAGCCAGGTTCTGACTAGCGGGAGCTACAATGAGCAGTTCTTC,CASSQVLTSGSYNEQFF
TRBD2,TRBV27,TRBJ2-1,.,TGTGCCAGCACCTCGTTAGGGAGCGGGAGGGCCGGTGAGCAGTTCTTC,CASTSLGSGRAGEQFF
.,TRBV27,TRBJ1-3,.,TGTGCCAGCAGTTTACGAGGAACTGGAAACACCATATATTTT,CASSLRGTGNTIYF
TRBD2,TRBV5-1,TRBJ2-7,.,TGCGCCAGCAGTCTAGCGGGAGGTCTCTACGAGCAGTACTTC,CASSLAGGLYEQYF
TRBD1,TRBV7-8,TRBJ1-5,.,TGTGCCAGCAGCTTAGGCACAGGGGTTAATCAGCCCCAGCATTTT,CASSLGTGVNQPQHF
TRBD2,TRBV3-1/TRBV3-2,TRBJ2-1,.,TGTGCCAGCAGCCACGGCGGACTAGCGAAGTTCTTC,CASSHGGLAKFF
.,TRBV7-9,TRBJ2-5,.,TGTGCCAGCAGCTTAGCGAGGCTAGCGCTCCAGACCCAGTACTTC,CASSLARLALQTQYF
TRBD2,TRBV18,TRBJ2-7,.,TGTGCCAGCTCACCAAGGCTAGCGGGACCCTACGAGCAGTACTTC,CASSPRLAGPYEQYF
.,TRBV18,TRBJ2-1,.,TGTGCCAGCTCACCTCCGGGACTCGAGCGAGCCAATGAGCAGTTCTTC,CASSPPGLERANEQFF
.,TRBV28,TRBJ1-1,.,TGTGCCAGCAGTTTAACAAACACTGAAGCTTTCTTT,CASSLTNTEAFF
TRBD2,TRBV30,TRBJ2-2,.,TGTGCCTGGAGTGTTGCGGGAGGCACCGGGGAGCTGTTTTTT,CAWSVAGGTGELFF
.,TRBV7-6,TRBJ2-5,.,TGTGCCAGCAGCTTGTTAGCGGAGCAAGAGACCCAGTACTTC,CASSLLAEQETQYF
.,TRBV10-3,TRBJ2-2,.,TGTGCCATCAGTGAATCGGTCCCCGGGGAGCTGTTTTTT,CAISESVPGELFF
TRBD2,TRBV18,TRBJ2-4,.,TGTGCCAGCTCACCAATTAGCGGGAGGGCCGGGGCCAAAAACATTCAGTACTTC,CASSPISGRAGAKNIQYF
TRBD1,TRBV4-1,TRBJ1-3,.,TGCGCCAGCAGCCTACGACAGGGGTCAGTTGGAAACACCATATATTTT,CASSLRQGSVGNTIYF
.,TRBV9,TRBJ2-1,.,TGTGCCAGCAGCGTAGCTAGTAGGGGATACTACAATGAGCAGTTCTTC,CASSVASRGYYNEQFF
.,TRBV12-3/TRBV12-4,TRBJ1-2,.,TGTGCCAGCAGTACCTCGCCGTGGGCTGGCTACACCTTC,CASSTSPWAGYTF
.,TRBV3-1/TRBV3-2,TRBJ2-2,.,TGTGCCAGCAGCCAAGAGAAGCGGACGAACACCGGGGAGCTGTTTTTT,CASSQEKRTNTGELFF
TRBD2,TRBV5-1,TRBJ2-1,once,TGCGCCAGCAGCGGGACTAGTTGGGCCTACAATGAGCAGTTCTTC,CASSGTSWAYNEQFF
TRBD2,TRBV5-1,TRBJ2-5,.,TGCGCCAGCAGACCCGCTAGCGGTCCGGCGGAGACCCAGTACTTC,CASRPASGPAETQYF
.,TRBV28,TRBJ1-6,once,TGTGCCAGTAAAACAGGCTATAATTCACCCCTCCACTTT,CASKTGYNSPLHF
.,TRBV7-9,TRBJ2-5,.,TGTGCCAGCAGCGGGGGCAGCGGGGCCCAGTACTTC,CASSGGSGAQYF
TRBD1,TRBV5-1,TRBJ2-7,once,TGCGCCAGCAGCTCGGCTCCGGACAGGGGGCGTCGCGAGCAGTACTTC,CASSSAPDRGRREQYF
.,TRBV24-1,TRBJ2-5,.,TGTGCCACCAGTGATCCCGGGGAGCTGGAGACCCAGTACTTC,CATSDPGELETQYF
.,TRBV2,TRBJ2-3,.,TGTGCCAGCACAGGGGATTTGACAGATACGCAGTATTTT,CASTGDLTDTQYF
TRBD1,TRBV5-1,TRBJ1-1,.,TGCGCCAGCAGCTCGGACAGGAGCACTGAAGCTTTCTTT,CASSSDRSTEAFF
.,TRBV18,TRBJ2-3,.,TGTGCCAGCTCACCATTGGACTCCTGGGTGAGCACAGATACGCAGTATTTT,CASSPLDSWVSTDTQYF
.,TRBV7-3,TRBJ2-7,.,TGTGCCAGCAGCTTAGAGGGATTTGGGGAGCAGTACTTC,CASSLEGFGEQYF